This note documents a single T cell receptor (beta chain) sequence. Its antigen is as yet unknown. These data come from a study of CD8+ T cells in alopecia areata. The overall study: It was oral tofacitinib, at 5 to 10 mg twice daily, that treated patients received. Study-level results: An increase in clonality over normal scalp was evident in lesional scalp, especially alopecia totalis/universalis.

The authors extracted RNA and reverse transcribed it into cDNA as the sequencing template. TCRdb's copy holds only in-frame clones and misses some; the assay was immunoSEQ multiplex PCR. Here the sample spans about 150,000 clones, around 55% being singletons. Between the trimmed V and J ends, which lost 8 bases and 1 base, there was a span of 12 bases. The CDR3 length is 13 residues. Germline values: CDR1 LNHDA, CDR2 SQIVND (reference sequence). Peripheral blood samples and lesional scalp punch biopsies were obtained from alopecia areata patients. Sequenced here: CD8+ T cells sorted from blood, sampled at week 0. This TCR derives from a human donor with alopecia areata. The V and J genes are TRBV19 and TRBJ2-7; no firm D call. CDR3 in DNA: TGTGCCAGTTCAAGCCCAGCTTCCTACGAGCAGTACTTC. Protein product: CASSSPASYEQYF.